These T cell receptor beta chains were read from a single sample in a study of T cell repertoires in cytomegalovirus infection. MiXCR, applied by TCRdb to the reads, yields one record per CDR3 protein. The table records over 450,000 distinct CDR3 sequences, approximately 10% of them present only once. Material for sequencing was PBMCs. These receptors were taken from a human donor in good health (CMV status not recorded). Some clones in this sample may be carry-over from other donors' samples. Both conserved end residues are part of each CDR3. The D gene is left open where the match is weak. Only part of the rows carry a size: once, few, many, or a class if the clone is expanded.

>TRBV20-1|-|TRBJ2-2|TRBD2
CSAILGGGRSGELFF
TGCAGTGCCATACTTGGCGGGGGTAGATCCGGGGAGCTGTTTTTT
>TRBV5-4|many|TRBJ2-1|-
CASSLGGVEQFF
TGTGCCAGCAGCTTGGGGGGGGTTGAGCAGTTCTTC
>TRBV25-1|few|TRBJ1-1|TRBD1
CANLGQVVLFMNTEAFF
TGTGCCAACCTTGGACAGGTCGTACTTTTCATGAACACTGAAGCTTTCTTT
>TRBV19|many|TRBJ1-5|-
CASRLQGSRNQPQHF
TGTGCCAGTAGGCTACAGGGTTCTCGCAATCAGCCCCAGCATTTT
>TRBV20-1|many|TRBJ1-5|TRBD1
CSADRDRGHQPQHF
TGCAGTGCTGACAGGGACAGGGGGCATCAGCCCCAGCATTTT
>TRBV4-1|few|TRBJ2-1|-
CASSPGWGNEQFF
TGCGCCAGCAGCCCGGGGTGGGGGAATGAGCAGTTCTTC
>TRBV6-4|many|TRBJ2-1|-
CASSRTESSYNEQFF
TGTGCCAGCAGTCGGACAGAGAGCTCCTACAATGAGCAGTTCTTC
>TRBV12-3/TRBV12-4|-|TRBJ2-3|-
CASSPQGREADTQYF
TGTGCCAGCAGTCCACAAGGCCGGGAAGCAGATACGCAGTATTTT
>TRBV13|many|TRBJ2-3|TRBD2
CASSDSGGVDTQYF
TGTGCCAGCTCCGATAGCGGGGGTGTCGATACGCAGTATTTT
>TRBV19|many|TRBJ2-7|-
CASSMFQGEQYF
TGTGCCAGTTCTATGTTCCAGGGCGAGCAGTACTTC
>TRBV12-3/TRBV12-4|many|TRBJ2-7|TRBD1
CASSFRDRGNYEQYF
TGTGCCAGCAGTTTTCGGGACAGGGGAAACTACGAGCAGTACTTC
>TRBV3-1|-|TRBJ1-5|-
CASSQAGEAQPQHF
TGTGCCAGCAGCCAAGCGGGGGAGGCCCAGCCCCAGCATTTT
>TRBV7-3|many|TRBJ2-1|TRBD2
CASSFSGGENNEQFF
TGTGCCAGCAGCTTTAGCGGGGGGGAGAACAATGAGCAGTTCTTC
>TRBV11-2|many|TRBJ2-2|-
CASSLVRHANTGELFF
TGTGCCAGCAGCTTAGTCCGGCATGCGAACACCGGGGAGCTGTTTTTT
>TRBV7-2|many|TRBJ2-1|TRBD2
CASSYTSGGYNEQFF
TGTGCCAGCAGCTACACTAGCGGAGGCTACAATGAGCAGTTCTTC
>TRBV14|many|TRBJ2-1|TRBD1
CASSPGAKTGFYNEQFF
TGTGCCAGCAGCCCCGGGGCAAAGACAGGGTTTTACAATGAGCAGTTCTTC
>TRBV7-2|many|TRBJ2-7|TRBD2
CASSSLAGGFEQYF
TGTGCCAGCAGCTCACTAGCGGGGGGTTTCGAGCAGTACTTC
>TRBV6-1|many|TRBJ1-1|-
CASSEALGRDTEAFF
TGTGCCAGCAGTGAAGCGCTAGGCAGGGACACTGAAGCTTTCTTT
>TRBV6-2/TRBV6-3|few|TRBJ1-5|TRBD1
CASSYSGRGTQPQHF
TGTGCCAGCAGTTACTCGGGCAGGGGGACTCAGCCCCAGCATTTT
>TRBV7-3|many|TRBJ1-1|-
CASSSREGINTEAFF
TGTGCCAGCAGCTCCCGAGAGGGGATAAACACTGAAGCTTTCTTT